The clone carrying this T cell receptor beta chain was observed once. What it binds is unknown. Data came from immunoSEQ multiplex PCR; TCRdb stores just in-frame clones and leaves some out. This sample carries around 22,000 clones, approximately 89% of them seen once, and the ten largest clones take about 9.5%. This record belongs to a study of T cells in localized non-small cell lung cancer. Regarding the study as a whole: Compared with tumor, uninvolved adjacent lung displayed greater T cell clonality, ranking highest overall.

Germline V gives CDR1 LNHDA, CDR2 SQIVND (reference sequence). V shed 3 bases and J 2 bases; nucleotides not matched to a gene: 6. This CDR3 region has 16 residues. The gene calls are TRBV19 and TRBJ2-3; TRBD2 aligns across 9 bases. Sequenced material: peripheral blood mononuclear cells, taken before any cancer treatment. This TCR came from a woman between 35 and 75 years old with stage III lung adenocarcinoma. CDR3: CASSMEASGDTDTQYF. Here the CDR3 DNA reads TGTGCCAGTAGTATGGAGGCTAGCGGGGACACAGATACGCAGTATTTT.